This TCR beta chain derives from a study of PD-1 blockade in classical Hodgkin lymphoma. The patients all showed relapse after autologous stem cell transplantation, while their brentuximab vedotin exposure varied. Clones were sequenced by immunoSEQ multiplex PCR, and TCRdb holds only the in-frame ones, with some missing. The repertoire has about 100,000 clones, 80% to 90% of them found once; the top ten carry 15% to 20%. CDR1 and CDR2 from the germline V gene are SGHTA and FQGNSA. This CDR3 spans 16 amino acids. The trim removed 6 bases at V and 7 bases at J, leaving 14 bases unmatched. Specimen: peripheral blood mononuclear cells (PBMCs), collected before the second cycle of nivolumab. The source is a human donor with classical Hodgkin lymphoma. The chain has TRBV7-2 and TRBJ2-3, with TRBD2 identical over 9 bases. CDR3 amino acids: CASSPGQGLAYNTQYF. The CDR3 nucleotides are TGTGCCAGCAGTCCAGGACAAGGACTAGCGTATAATACGCAGTATTTT.